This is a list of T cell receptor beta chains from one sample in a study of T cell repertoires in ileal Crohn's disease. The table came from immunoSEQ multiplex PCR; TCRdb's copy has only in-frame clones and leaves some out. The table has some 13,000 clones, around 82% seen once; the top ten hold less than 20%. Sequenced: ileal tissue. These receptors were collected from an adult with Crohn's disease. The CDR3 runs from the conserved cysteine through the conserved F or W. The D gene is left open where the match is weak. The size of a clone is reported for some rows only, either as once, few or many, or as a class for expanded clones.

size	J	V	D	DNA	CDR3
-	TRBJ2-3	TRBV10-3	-	TGTGCCATCATGAGTAGTCCTAGCACAGATACGCAGTATTTT	CAIMSSPSTDTQYF
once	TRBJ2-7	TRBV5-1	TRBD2	TGCGCCAGCGCGACTAGCGGGGGCTTTCTTGACGAGCAGTACTTC	CASATSGGFLDEQYF
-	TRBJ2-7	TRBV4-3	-	TGCGCCAGCAGCCAAGTTCACAGGGAGTCCGAGCAGTACTTC	CASSQVHRESEQYF
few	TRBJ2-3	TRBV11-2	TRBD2	TGTGCCAGCAGCTTTTATCTAGCGGGAGGGAGCACAGATACGCAGTATTTT	CASSFYLAGGSTDTQYF
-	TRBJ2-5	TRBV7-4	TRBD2	TGTGCCAGCACTCCAGCGGGAGAGGAGACCCAGTACTTC	CASTPAGEETQYF
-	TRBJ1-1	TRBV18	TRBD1	TGTGCCAGCTCACGTAGCCTGACAGGGGGAAGGACTGAAGCTTTCTTT	CASSRSLTGGRTEAFF
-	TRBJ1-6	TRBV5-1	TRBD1	TGCGCCAGCAGCCCCGGGACAGTTACCTCACCCCTCCACTTT	CASSPGTVTSPLHF
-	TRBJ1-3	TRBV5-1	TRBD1	TGCGCCAGCAGCTTGGGACTCCGGGACAGGGGATCCATATATTTT	CASSLGLRDRGSIYF
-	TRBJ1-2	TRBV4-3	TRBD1	TGCGCCAGCAGCCAGGACAGGAATTCTGGTGGCTACACCTTC	CASSQDRNSGGYTF
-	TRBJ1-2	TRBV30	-	TGTGCCTGGGGGTTTTCGGGGGGCCGCGGCTACACCTTC	CAWGFSGGRGYTF
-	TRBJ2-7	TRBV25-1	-	TGTGCCAGCAGTGCCATGCCCGGGGTAGATTTAGACTACGAGCAGTACTTC	CASSAMPGVDLDYEQYF
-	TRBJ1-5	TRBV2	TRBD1	TGTGCCAGCAGTGAAGGACAGGGTCAGCCCCAGCATTTT	CASSEGQGQPQHF
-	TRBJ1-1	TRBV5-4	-	TGTGCCAGCAGCTTACCAGGGAACACTGAAGCTTTCTTT	CASSLPGNTEAFF
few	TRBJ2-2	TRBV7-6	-	TGTGCCAGCAGCTTAGGGCCCGGTTCGGGCACCGGGGAGCTGTTTTTT	CASSLGPGSGTGELFF
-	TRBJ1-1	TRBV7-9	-	TGTGCCAGCAGCGGCAGGGTGAACACTGAAGCTTTCTTT	CASSGRVNTEAFF